The present entry profiles one T cell receptor (beta chain) with its context. Its antigen is undetermined. This record belongs to a study of Ad26.COV2.S vaccination and SARS-CoV-2 variants. Regarding the study as a whole: Recipients given vaccine exceeded placebo recipients in spike-specific TCR breadth. Following vaccination, spike-specific CD8+ and CD4+ T cell responses reportedly exhibited substantial breadth.

The CDR3 loop spans 16 amino acids. The V gene's germline CDR1 is SGHKS and CDR2 YYEKEE (reference sequence). V lost 4 bases and J lost 6; bases outside the gene matches: 11. This table comes from immunoSEQ multiplex PCR, and its TCRdb copy is limited to in-frame clones, with some not included. The sample carries some 410,000 clones, about 92% recorded once. Indicated treatment: around 19 received Ad26.COV2.S at low or high dose, single or two shots; 5 received placebo; per-sample allocation not given. Samples were taken on day 63 after the first vaccine or placebo injection. The receptor was isolated from a person between 18 and 60 years old who received the Ad26.COV2.S COVID-19 vaccine or a placebo. The genes are TRBV5-5 and TRBJ2-3; 10 positions match TRBD2. This material consisted of peripheral blood, taken in a trial of Ad26.COV2.S vaccine versus placebo. CDR3 nucleotide sequence: TGTGCCAGCAGCACCGCAGCGGGGGGGCATCGGGATACGCAGTATTTT. Translation: CASSTAAGGHRDTQYF.